The sequence of this T cell receptor (beta chain) was determined in a study of regulatory T cells in long-lasting Graves disease. Whole-study context: Graves' cases, newly diagnosed, had used antithyroid drugs under 3 months. Points from the study as a whole: TCR diversity was lower in persistent than newly diagnosed Graves' disease. Sharing of public clonotypes was greater in persistent patients (2,741) than in new patients (roughly 880).

CDR3-region Arm-PCR and iRepertoire HTBI primers produced the TCR beta libraries. Using its own MiXCR run on the multiplex PCR reads, TCRdb lists one record per CDR3 protein. The repertoire consists of around 400,000 distinct CDR3 sequences, with less than 20% occurring once and the leading ten covering 20% to 25%. There are many counts of this clonotype. The antigen remains unidentified. Time point: newly diagnosed GD, antithyroid drugs for less than 3 months. TCR sequences were obtained from RNA taken from PBMCs. Patients came through an endocrinology department, and that department was in Xi'an, China. The source material was peripheral blood mononuclear cells (PBMCs), sampled at new diagnosis, from a patient treated with antithyroid drugs. This TCR derives from a female donor with Graves disease.

The CDR3 bases are TGTGCCAGCAGTTACGCGGAGACCCAGTACTTC. It codes for CASSYAETQYF. This rearrangement joins TRBV6-2 or TRBV6-3 to TRBJ2-5, with D hard to call. The CDR3 contains 11 residues. V lost 2 bases to trimming and J lost 5 bases, with 3 bases between them. Germline V gene lookup returns CDR1 MNHEY and CDR2 SVGEGT.